These 20 T cell receptor beta chains originate from one sample sequenced in a study of OX40 agonist ivuxolimab in advanced cancers. Preparation of the library involved the immunoSEQ multiplex PCR assay. The immuneACCESS repertoire file appears here via TCRdb, limited to in-frame rearrangements. These files lack a portion of the clones; in checked studies, under half of the deficit traces to unresolved V genes, and the cause of the others is not known. This sample lists around 100,000 clones; 75% to 90% were detected once. The ten largest clones add up to about 0.17% of the sample. Sequences were derived from CD4+ or CD8+ T cells sorted from blood, sampled in a trial of the OX40 agonist ivuxolimab. These TCRs come from an adult with an advanced solid tumor such as melanoma, head and neck, liver or kidney cancer.

V gene TRBV5-1 combines with J gene TRBJ1-6; 9 bases are shared with TRBD1. CDR1 and CDR2 (germline): SGHRS, YFSETQ. Germline trimming cut 0 bases from V and 8 bases from J; bases unmatched to any gene: 3. The CDR3 contains 15 residues. This CDR3 reads CASSLGRTGDSPLHF. The CDR3 DNA is TGCGCCAGCAGCTTGGGGAGGACAGGGGATTCACCCCTCCACTTT. Using reference TRBV5-1 and TRBJ1-6 for the parts outside the CDR3, the full variable domain is KAGVTQTPRYLIKTRGQQVTLSCSPISGHRSVSWYQQTPGQGLQFLFEYFSETQRNKGNFPGRFSGRQFSNSRSEMNVSTLELGDSALYLCASSLGRTGDSPLHFGNGTRLTVT.

Concerning this clone itself: Other DNA sequences within the sample encode an identical CDR3. The chain joins TRBV18 to TRBJ2-3; the D is unclear. Trimming shortened V by 3 bases and J by 6 bases, and 7 bases separated the two germline ends. This CDR3 contains 12 residues. The germline V gene encodes CDR1 KGHSH and CDR2 LQKENI. The CDR3 is CASSPGSDTQYF. CDR3 DNA sequence: TGTGCCAGCTCACCCGGAAGCGATACGCAGTATTTT.

V is TRBV5-1 and J is TRBJ2-2; no clear D gene. Trimming left V 5 bases short and J 0 bases short, with 8 bases between. Germline loops: CDR1 SGHRS, CDR2 YFSETQ. The CDR3 loop spans 14 amino acids. DNA of the CDR3: TGCGCCAGCAGGCGAGCGCCGAACACCGGGGAGCTGTTTTTT. Its translation is CASRRAPNTGELFF.

V gene TRBV19 combines with J gene TRBJ2-4, with 7 nucleotides matching TRBD1. CDR3 length equals 18 residues. CDR1 is LNHDA and CDR2 is SQIVND in the germline V gene (reference sequence). V was clipped by 7 bases and J by 1 base; unmatched bases: 16. The chain's CDR3 is CASTLRAGGALAKNIQYF. Written as DNA, the CDR3 is TGTGCCAGTACCCTTCGAGCAGGGGGTGCCTTGGCCAAAAACATTCAGTACTTC. The full variable domain, in which reference TRBV19 and TRBJ2-4 provide the parts outside the CDR3, is DGGITQSPKYLFRKEGQNVTLSCEQNLNHDAMYWYRQDPGQGLRLIYYSQIVNDFQKGDIAEGYSVSREKKESFPLTVTSAQKNPTAFYLCASTLRAGGALAKNIQYFGAGTRLSVL.

The chain is built from TRBV7-2 and TRBJ2-7; the match to TRBD2 covers 7 bases. Germline assignment: CDR1 SGHTA and CDR2 FQGNSA. CDR3 size: 14 residues. Losses at the gene ends were 8 bases for V and 1 base for J; bases not matched to a gene: 8. The CDR3 is CASSGRAGSYEQYF. The CDR3 coding sequence is TGTGCCAGCTCAGGGAGGGCTGGGTCCTACGAGCAGTACTTC. Together with reference TRBV7-2 and TRBJ2-7, the CDR3 gives the full variable domain: GAGVSQSPSNKVTEKGKDVELRCDPISGHTALYWYRQSLGQGLEFLIYFQGNSAPDKSGLPSDRFSAERTGGSVSTLTIQRTQQEDSAVYLCASSGRAGSYEQYFGPGTRLTVT.

V is TRBV28 and J is TRBJ2-1; TRBD2 aligns across 11 bases. V dropped 5 bases and J dropped 5; count of bases not matched to a gene: 5. CDR1 and CDR2 from the germline V gene are MDHEN and SYDVKM. The CDR3 sequence is 15 residues long. The CDR3 coding sequence is TGTGCCAGCAGTCCCTCTAGCGGGAGGAACAATGAGCAGTTCTTC. It specifies CASSPSSGRNNEQFF. Drawing the rest from reference TRBV28 and TRBJ2-1, the complete variable domain is DVKVTQSSRYLVKRTGEKVFLECVQDMDHENMFWYRQDPGLGLRLIYFSYDVKMKEKGDIPEGYSVSREKKERFSLILESASTNQTSMYLCASSPSSGRNNEQFFGPGTRLTVL.

The rearrangement uses TRBV30 and TRBJ2-2; 8 bases are a match to TRBD1. CDR3 length: 15 residues. After removal of 3 bases from V and 3 bases from J, the junction contained 6 bases not matched to a gene. Looked up from germline, CDR1 is GTSNPN and CDR2 is SVGIG (reference sequence). CDR3 protein: CAWSTGGPYTGELFF. CDR3 nucleotides: TGTGCCTGGAGCACAGGGGGTCCGTACACCGGGGAGCTGTTTTTT.

The rearrangement uses TRBV10-2 and TRBJ2-1; TRBD1 aligns across 9 bases. The junction had 6 bases not matched to a gene; V was cut back by 5 bases and J by 7 bases. CDR1 and CDR2 from the germline V gene are WSHSY and SAAADI. This CDR3 contains 14 residues. CDR3: CASSLQGAVNEQFF. CDR3 nucleotide sequence: TGCGCCAGCAGTCTACAGGGGGCGGTGAATGAGCAGTTCTTC.

This sequence joins TRBV5-8 and TRBJ1-2, with D possibly being TRBD1 (6 bases). This CDR3 spans 16 amino acids. Between the trimmed V and J ends, which lost 0 bases and 8 bases, there was a span of 20 bases. Germline-derived CDR1 and CDR2 are SGHTS and YDEGEE. The CDR3 is CASSLVGGAERSGYTF. The CDR3 coding sequence is TGTGCCAGCAGCTTGGTGGGGGGCGCAGAGCGGTCCGGCTACACCTTC.

This clone was detected only once. This chain uses TRBV5-1 with TRBJ2-3; D is unclear. The CDR3 sequence is 13 residues long. Between the trimmed V and J ends, which lost 1 base and 3 bases, there was a span of 6 bases. The germline V gene has CDR1 SGHRS and CDR2 YFSETQ. The CDR3 nucleotides are TGCGCCAGCAGCTTGACGCAAACAGATACGCAGTATTTT. It codes for CASSLTQTDTQYF.

The chain carries TRBV27 and TRBJ2-7; the match to TRBD1 covers 9 bases. The CDR3 extends over 16 amino acids. V trimming: 1 base; J trimming: 5 bases; junction bases outside the gene matches: 9. From germline, CDR1 is MNHEY and CDR2 SMNVEV (reference sequence). In nucleotides, the CDR3 is TGTGCCAGCAGTTTATTTGTCGGGACAGGGTTCAACGAGCAGTACTTC. Protein product: CASSLFVGTGFNEQYF.

V is TRBV19 and J is TRBJ2-1, with unresolved D. The germline V gene encodes CDR1 LNHDA and CDR2 SQIVND (reference sequence). The CDR3 extends over 14 amino acids. The V end lost 6 bases, the J end lost 5 bases, and 14 bases lay between the germline ends. This CDR3 reads CASSSPGSNNEQFF. CDR3 sequence (DNA): TGTGCCAGTAGCAGCCCCGGGTCGAACAATGAGCAGTTCTTC.

This chain uses TRBV7-2 with TRBJ1-3; no definite D call. CDR1 is SGHTA, CDR2 FQGNSA, per germline. V was cut by 2 bases and J by 6 bases, with 8 bases left in between. There are 13 residues in the CDR3. The CDR3 here is CASSLLFPNTIYF. The CDR3 DNA reads as TGTGCCAGCAGCTTATTGTTTCCAAACACCATATATTTT.

The chain links TRBV2 to TRBJ1-1, with 7 bases identical to TRBD1. This CDR3 region has 13 residues. The germline gives CDR1 SNHLY, CDR2 FYNNEI. Unmatched junction bases numbered 5, after V lost 2 bases and J lost 8 bases. CDR3 loop: CASSERGQFEAFF. As DNA, the CDR3 is TGTGCCAGCAGTGAAAGGGGACAGTTCGAAGCTTTCTTT.

This clone was detected a few times. J is TRBJ1-5 and V is TRBV11-2; TRBD1 agrees at 9 bases. This CDR3 has 16 residues. The J segment lost 5 bases and the V segment lost 5 bases, leaving 10 bases of the junction unmatched. The germline V gene has CDR1 SGHAT and CDR2 FQNNGV. The CDR3, as DNA: TGTGCCAGCAGCCTAGGACAGGGGACGGGGGATCAGCCCCAGCATTTT. It codes for CASSLGQGTGDQPQHF.

In regard to this clone: Other DNA sequences from this sample encode an identical CDR3 as well. This chain joins TRBV11-2 and TRBJ1-5, with D maybe TRBD1 (5 bases). CDR1 and CDR2 from the germline V gene are SGHAT and FQNNGV. With 1 base removed from V and 4 bases from J, the gap between germline ends came to 8 bases. This CDR3 has 14 residues. The CDR3 loop is CASSLAGGNQPQHF. The CDR3 nucleotides are TGTGCCAGCAGCTTAGCGGGGGGGAATCAGCCCCAGCATTTT.

This sequence joins TRBV6-1 and TRBJ1-2, with TRBD1 matching 7 bases. Per germline, CDR1 MNHNS and CDR2 SASEGT. V was clipped by 6 bases and J by 4 bases; unmatched bases: 5. The CDR3 spans 13 residues. CDR3 DNA sequence: TGTGCCAGCAGGAGAAGGGGGCTCTATGGCTACACCTTC. This translates into CASRRRGLYGYTF.

The chain carries TRBV27 and TRBJ2-1; D is undetermined. Per the germline V gene, CDR1 is MNHEY and CDR2 is SMNVEV (reference sequence). Trimming left V 6 bases short and J 9 bases short, with 9 bases between. The length of the CDR3 is 11 residues. This chain's CDR3 is CASRLGGEQFF. The DNA for the CDR3 is TGTGCCAGCAGGCTGGGTGGTGAGCAGTTCTTC.

V gene TRBV10-1 combines with J gene TRBJ1-1; TRBD1 agrees at 9 bases. Germline loops: CDR1 WNHNN, CDR2 SYGVQD (reference sequence). The trim removed 8 bases at V and 0 bases at J, leaving 4 bases unmatched. CDR3 length: 14 amino acids. The CDR3 DNA sequence: TGCGCCAGCGCCCGGGACAGGGTGAACACTGAAGCTTTCTTT. Amino acid sequence: CASARDRVNTEAFF.

The chain carries TRBV19 and TRBJ2-7; D remains ambiguous. Germline CDR1 is LNHDA and CDR2 is SQIVND (reference sequence). The CDR3 is made up of 12 amino acids. The V end was cut by 3 bases, the J end by 4 bases, with 7 bases between. The CDR3 region has the DNA TGTGCCAGTAGTATGATTGGATACGAGCAGTACTTC. Its protein is CASSMIGYEQYF.